These 27 T cell receptor beta chains originate from one sample sequenced in a study of T cell responses to AZD1222 COVID-19 vaccine. Profiled with immunoSEQ multiplex PCR; TCRdb holds only in-frame clones, not every one. The sample lists about 120,000 clones, more than 85% seen once, with 2.4% in the top ten. Sequencing was performed on peripheral blood, taken on day 0 of AZD1222 vaccination. These receptor sequences come from an adult in good health.

This sequence joins TRBV7-2 and TRBJ2-7; the match to TRBD1 covers 9 bases. Germline V CDR1 and CDR2: SGHTA, FQGNSA. V was clipped by 4 bases and J by 4 bases; unmatched bases: 8. The CDR3 contains 15 residues. In nucleotides, the CDR3 is TGTGCCAGCAGCTACGATTCCGGGACAGGGTACGAGCAGTACTTC. This encodes CASSYDSGTGYEQYF.

This clone came up once. The chain couples TRBV24-1 to TRBJ1-2; TRBD1 might be the D (5 bases). Trimming cost V 3 bases and J 8 bases, with 12 bases left between them. The CDR3 is 13 amino acids. Germline CDR1 is KGHDR and CDR2 is SFDVKD. The CDR3 loop is CATSDPGSEGYTF. The CDR3 nucleotides read TGTGCCACCAGTGATCCAGGGAGTGAGGGCTACACCTTC.

V is TRBV19 and J is TRBJ1-5; 8 bases align to TRBD1. CDR3 length: 16 amino acids. Trimming took 2 bases from V and 4 from J; bases not matched to a gene: 7. Germline V gene data show CDR1 as LNHDA and CDR2 as SQIVND (reference sequence). This chain's CDR3 is CASSIRTGLGNQPQHF. The CDR3 DNA follows: TGTGCCAGTAGTATAAGGACAGGGCTGGGTAATCAGCCCCAGCATTTT.

This clone was observed a single time. This chain uses TRBV5-6 with TRBJ1-2, with D hard to call. CDR3 length: 14 amino acids. Germline CDR1 reads SGHDT; CDR2 reads YYEEEE. V was pared by 0 bases and J by 4 bases, with 10 bases between. In DNA, the CDR3 is TGTGCCAGCAGCTTGGTGGCAGTAGGCTATGGCTACACCTTC. Its protein is CASSLVAVGYGYTF.

The chain combines TRBV28 with TRBJ1-5; 7 positions agree with TRBD1. The V gene's germline CDR1 is MDHEN and CDR2 SYDVKM. J gave up 2 bases and V 6 bases, and 4 bases lay outside the gene matches. The CDR3 is made up of 14 amino acids. CDR3 amino acids: CASRPDRGNQPQHF. The CDR3 DNA sequence: TGTGCCAGCAGACCCGACAGGGGCAATCAGCCCCAGCATTTT.

The rearrangement links TRBV28 to TRBJ2-7, with D possibly TRBD1 on 5 matching bases. CDR1 and CDR2 from the germline V gene are MDHEN and SYDVKM. Trimming stripped 2 bases from V and 4 bases from J, with 6 bases between. This CDR3 contains 12 residues. This CDR3 is CASSLQGYEQYF. Written as DNA, the CDR3 is TGTGCCAGCAGTTTACAGGGTTACGAGCAGTACTTC.

The gene calls are TRBV2 and TRBJ1-1; D might be TRBD1 (5 bases). Trimming pared 10 bases from V and 2 bases from J, leaving 11 bases between. CDR1 and CDR2 from the germline V gene are SNHLY and FYNNEI. The CDR3 totals 12 residues. This CDR3 is CATGGDNTEAFF. In DNA, the CDR3 is TGTGCCACGGGGGGGGATAACACTGAAGCTTTCTTT.

This sequence joins TRBV5-1 and TRBJ2-2; D is perhaps TRBD2 (7 bases). Trimming left V 0 bases short and J 1 base short, with 10 bases between. This CDR3 is built from 16 residues. CDR1 and CDR2 (germline): SGHRS, YFSETQ. CDR3 amino acids: CASSLERGQNTGELFF. Here the CDR3 DNA reads TGCGCCAGCAGCTTGGAGCGGGGACAGAACACCGGGGAGCTGTTTTTT.

CDR3 sequence reads: CASSESAGPQETQYF. DNA for the CDR3: TGCGCCAGCAGTGAGTCAGCGGGACCCCAAGAGACCCAGTACTTC. The chain recombines TRBV10-1 with TRBJ2-5; 7 bases agree with TRBD2. The CDR3 spans 15 residues. V trimming: 0 bases; J trimming: 1 base; junction bases outside the gene matches: 2. Germline CDR1 and CDR2: WNHNN and SYGVQD (reference sequence).

The chain carries TRBV9 and TRBJ2-3, with unresolved D. The CDR3 is 16 residues long. Germline V gene sequence: CDR1 SGDLS, CDR2 YYNGEE. The V end lost 4 bases, the J end lost 5 bases, and 20 bases lay between the germline ends. In DNA form, the CDR3 reads TGTGCCAGCAGCCCCCCCTCGGGCCCTAGACTAGATACGCAGTATTTT. It encodes CASSPPSGPRLDTQYF.

This clone was detected once. The rearrangement joins TRBV5-1 to TRBJ2-6; tentatively, D is TRBD1 (6 bases). The CDR3 spans 15 residues. Deletions cut 3 bases from V and 0 bases from J, with 7 bases between. CDR1 is SGHRS, CDR2 YFSETQ, per germline. As DNA, the CDR3 is TGCGCCAGCAGCTCACAGGGCTCTGGGGCCAACGTCCTGACTTTC. Its protein is CASSSQGSGANVLTF.

The rearrangement joins TRBV27 to TRBJ2-3; tentatively, D is TRBD2 (6 bases). V lost 1 base to trimming and J lost 0 bases, with 11 bases between them. In germline, CDR1 is MNHEY, CDR2 SMNVEV (reference sequence). This CDR3 is built from 16 residues. The CDR3 nucleotides are TGTGCCAGCAGTTTATGGAAGGGAGGAAGCACAGATACGCAGTATTTT. Translation: CASSLWKGGSTDTQYF.

The chain couples TRBV7-8 to TRBJ2-5; D uncertain. The CDR3 has 13 residues. Trimming removed 1 base at V and 4 bases at J, with 7 bases between. Germline V gene sequence: CDR1 SGHVS, CDR2 FQNEAQ. CDR3 protein: CASSLGAGETQYF. The CDR3, as DNA: TGTGCCAGCAGCTTAGGGGCCGGAGAGACCCAGTACTTC.

The V gene is TRBV7-8, the J gene TRBJ1-5; unclear D gene. The CDR3 has 13 residues. CDR1 SGHVS and CDR2 FQNEAQ come from the germline V gene. V lost 6 bases and J 0 bases, leaving 6 bases between the germline ends. The CDR3 DNA reads TGTGCCAGCAGTCGTGATAGCAATCAGCCCCAGCATTTT. Amino acids: CASSRDSNQPQHF.

CDR3 bases: TGTGCCAGTGGCAGGGGGGATGAAAAACTGTTTTTT. Its protein product is CASGRGDEKLFF. The chain recombines TRBV19 with TRBJ1-4, with TRBD1 matching 7 bases. Looked up from germline, CDR1 is LNHDA and CDR2 is SQIVND (reference sequence). This CDR3 has 12 amino acids. The V gene end was trimmed by 8 bases and the J gene end by 6 bases; junction bases not matched to a gene: 3.

V is TRBV28 and J is TRBJ2-3; 9 bases line up with TRBD2. The CDR3 has 15 residues. Unmatched junction bases numbered 12, after V lost 8 bases and J lost 6 bases. Germline loops: CDR1 MDHEN, CDR2 SYDVKM. For the CDR3, the DNA is TGTGCCAGCCCCCCCCCTAGCGGGAACCCGGATACGCAGTATTTT. Encoded protein: CASPPPSGNPDTQYF.

The V gene is TRBV7-2, the J gene TRBJ1-3, with a tentative D call TRBD1 (6 bases). The V gene lost 5 bases and the J gene lost 0 bases, with 20 bases spanning the gap. Looked up from germline, CDR1 is SGHTA and CDR2 is FQGNSA. The CDR3 length is 18 residues. The CDR3 DNA reads as TGTGCCAGCAGCCCATGGACAGCCAATATTTTCTCTGGAAACACCATATATTTT. It yields the protein CASSPWTANIFSGNTIYF.

The V gene is TRBV12-3 or TRBV12-4, the J gene TRBJ2-7; no reliable D call. V dropped 2 bases and J dropped 3 bases, with 5 bases sitting between them. The CDR3 consists of 12 residues. The CDR3 sequence is CASSLYLYEQYF. Here the CDR3 DNA reads TGTGCCAGCAGTTTATATCTCTACGAGCAGTACTTC.

The chain combines TRBV5-6 with TRBJ1-5; perhaps TRBD1 as D (5 bases). The germline V gene encodes CDR1 SGHDT and CDR2 YYEEEE. The ends were cut back, 0 bases at V and 2 bases at J, with 15 bases in the middle. The CDR3 loop spans 17 amino acids. CDR3 residues: CASSLGGPFRGNQPQHF. The DNA of the CDR3 is TGTGCCAGCAGCTTGGGAGGACCCTTCAGGGGCAATCAGCCCCAGCATTTT.

The gene calls are TRBV18 and TRBJ1-1; no reliable D call. V lost 2 bases and J lost 1, with 11 bases in between. This CDR3 has 15 residues. The V gene's germline CDR1 is KGHSH and CDR2 LQKENI. CDR3 residues: CASSPIRTQNTEAFF. In DNA form, the CDR3 reads TGTGCCAGCTCACCAATTAGAACTCAGAACACTGAAGCTTTCTTT.

This chain uses TRBV19 with TRBJ1-1; D call uncertain. The CDR3 contains 14 residues. Trimming took off 7 bases at V and 1 base at J, with 13 bases between the two ends. Germline loops: CDR1 LNHDA, CDR2 SQIVND (reference sequence). CDR3 protein: CASNSGRGNTEAFF. CDR3 in DNA: TGTGCCAGTAATTCGGGCCGGGGGAACACTGAAGCTTTCTTT.

This clone was seen just once. V is TRBV19 and J is TRBJ2-1; 7 bases are a match to TRBD2. Germline lookup yields CDR1 LNHDA and CDR2 SQIVND (reference sequence). The V gene end was trimmed by 3 bases and the J gene end by 5 bases; junction bases not matched to a gene: 7. There are 15 residues in the CDR3. DNA of the CDR3: TGTGCCAGTAGTATGTTCCTAGCGGCTAACAATGAGCAGTTCTTC. Encoded protein: CASSMFLAANNEQFF.

This chain uses TRBV24-1 with TRBJ2-1; 9 nucleotides agree with TRBD1. Germline lookup yields CDR1 KGHDR and CDR2 SFDVKD. The CDR3 contains 17 residues. The ends lost 5 bases at V and 8 bases at J; junction bases unmatched: 15. CDR3 region: CATSAAEGQGSRYEQFF. The CDR3, as DNA: TGTGCCACCAGTGCCGCCGAGGGACAGGGTTCGAGGTATGAGCAGTTCTTC.

The V and J genes are TRBV11-2 and TRBJ2-4; TRBD1 matches 9 bases. This CDR3 has 15 residues. The germline CDR1 and CDR2 sequences are SGHAT and FQNNGV. V gave up 4 bases and J gave up 8 bases; unmatched junction bases: 9. This CDR3 is CASSSAGTGTHIQYF. The DNA for the CDR3 is TGTGCCAGCAGCTCGGCCGGGACAGGGACCCACATTCAGTACTTC.

V usage is TRBV27 and J usage is TRBJ1-6, with 7 positions matching TRBD1. Losses at the gene ends were 3 bases for V and 4 bases for J; bases not matched to a gene: 9. Germline V lookup: CDR1 MNHEY, CDR2 SMNVEV (reference sequence). The CDR3 consists of 17 residues. The CDR3 bases are TGTGCCAGCAGTTTGGCGACAGGGCCAACTTATAATTCACCCCTCCACTTT. Translated, it gives CASSLATGPTYNSPLHF.

The CDR3 DNA follows: TGTGCCAGCAGTCCTCGGACAGATGGCACCGGGGAGCTGTTTTTT. It specifies CASSPRTDGTGELFF. The V and J genes are TRBV6-5 and TRBJ2-2; tentative D call: TRBD1 (6 bases). The CDR3 is 15 amino acids. Trimming left V 5 bases short and J 4 bases short, with 14 bases between. The V gene's germline CDR1 is MNHEY and CDR2 SVGAGI.

The chain combines TRBV5-1 with TRBJ2-3; TRBD2 is a possible D gene (5 bases). Germline assignment: CDR1 SGHRS and CDR2 YFSETQ. Trimming took off 4 bases at V and 8 bases at J, with 8 bases between the two ends. CDR3 length equals 11 residues. This chain's CDR3 is CASSRGGTQYF. The CDR3, as DNA: TGCGCCAGCAGCCGAGGAGGTACGCAGTATTTT.